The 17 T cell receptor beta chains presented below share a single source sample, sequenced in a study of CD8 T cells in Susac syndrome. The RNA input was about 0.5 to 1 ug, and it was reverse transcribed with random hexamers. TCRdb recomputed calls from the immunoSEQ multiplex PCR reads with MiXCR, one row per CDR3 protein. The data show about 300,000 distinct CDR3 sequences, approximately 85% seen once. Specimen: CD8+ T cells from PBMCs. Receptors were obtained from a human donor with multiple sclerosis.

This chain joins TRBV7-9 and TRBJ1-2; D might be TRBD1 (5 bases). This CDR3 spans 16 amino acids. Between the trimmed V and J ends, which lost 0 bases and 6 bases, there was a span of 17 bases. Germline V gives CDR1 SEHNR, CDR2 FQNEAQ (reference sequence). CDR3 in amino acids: CASSLAALTDRNGYTF. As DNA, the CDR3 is TGTGCCAGCAGCTTAGCGGCCCTCACCGACAGAAATGGCTACACCTTC. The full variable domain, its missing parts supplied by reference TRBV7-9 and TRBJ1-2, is DTGVSQNPRHKITKRGQNVTFRCDPISEHNRLYWYRQTLGQGPEFLTYFQNEAQLEKSRLLSDRFSAERPKGSFSTLEIQRTEQGDSAMYLCASSLAALTDRNGYTFGSGTRLTVV.

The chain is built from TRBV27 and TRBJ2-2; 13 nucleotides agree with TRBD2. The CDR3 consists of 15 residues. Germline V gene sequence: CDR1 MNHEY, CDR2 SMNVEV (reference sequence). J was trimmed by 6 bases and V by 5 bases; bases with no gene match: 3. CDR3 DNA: TGTGCCAGCAGTATACTAGCGGGAGGGTCCGGGGAGCTGTTTTTT. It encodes CASSILAGGSGELFF.

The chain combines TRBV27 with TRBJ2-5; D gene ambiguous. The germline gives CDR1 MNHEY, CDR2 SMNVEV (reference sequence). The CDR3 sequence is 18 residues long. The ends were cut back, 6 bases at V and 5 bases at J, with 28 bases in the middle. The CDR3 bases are TGTGCCAGCAGCCCAGTCCCCTATTTCTGGGCGTCCAGCGAGACCCAGTACTTC. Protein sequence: CASSPVPYFWASSETQYF.

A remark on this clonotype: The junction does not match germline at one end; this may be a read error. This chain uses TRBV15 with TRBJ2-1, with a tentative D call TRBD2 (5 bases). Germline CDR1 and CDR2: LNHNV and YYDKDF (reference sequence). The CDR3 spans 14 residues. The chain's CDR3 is CTTSREGRYNEQFF. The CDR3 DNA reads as TGTACCACCAGCAGAGAGGGCCGATACAATGAGCAGTTCTTC.

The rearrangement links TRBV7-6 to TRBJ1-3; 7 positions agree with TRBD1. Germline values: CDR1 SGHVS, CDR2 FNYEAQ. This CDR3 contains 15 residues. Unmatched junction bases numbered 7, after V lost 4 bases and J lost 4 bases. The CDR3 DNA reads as TGTGCCAGCAGCTCCAGGGGGGGTGCAGGAAACACCATATATTTT. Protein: CASSSRGGAGNTIYF.

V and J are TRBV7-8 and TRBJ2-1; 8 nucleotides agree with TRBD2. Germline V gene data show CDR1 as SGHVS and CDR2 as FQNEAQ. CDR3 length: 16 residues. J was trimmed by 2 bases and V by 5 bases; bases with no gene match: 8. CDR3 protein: CASSPYSGTPYNEQFF. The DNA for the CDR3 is TGTGCCAGCAGCCCCTATAGCGGGACCCCCTACAATGAGCAGTTCTTC.

CDR3 in amino acids: CASSLVYTDGETQYF. The CDR3 DNA is TGTGCCAGCAGCTTAGTATACACCGATGGAGAGACCCAGTACTTC. The chain is built from TRBV7-9 and TRBJ2-5, with no clear D. Germline values: CDR1 SEHNR, CDR2 FQNEAQ (reference sequence). CDR3 size: 15 residues. With 1 base removed from V and 4 bases from J, the gap between germline ends came to 13 bases.

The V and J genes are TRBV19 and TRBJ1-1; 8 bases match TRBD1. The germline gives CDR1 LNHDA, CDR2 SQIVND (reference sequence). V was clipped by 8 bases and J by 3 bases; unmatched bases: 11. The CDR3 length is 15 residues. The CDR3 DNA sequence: TGTGCCAGTGCAGTTGACGGGGACAGGTACACTGAAGCTTTCTTT. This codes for CASAVDGDRYTEAFF.

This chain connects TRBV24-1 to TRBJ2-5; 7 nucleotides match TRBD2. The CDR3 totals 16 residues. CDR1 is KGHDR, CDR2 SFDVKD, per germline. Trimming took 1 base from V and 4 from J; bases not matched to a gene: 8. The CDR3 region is CATSDFGLAEGETQYF. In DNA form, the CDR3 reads TGTGCCACCAGTGATTTCGGGCTAGCGGAGGGAGAGACCCAGTACTTC.

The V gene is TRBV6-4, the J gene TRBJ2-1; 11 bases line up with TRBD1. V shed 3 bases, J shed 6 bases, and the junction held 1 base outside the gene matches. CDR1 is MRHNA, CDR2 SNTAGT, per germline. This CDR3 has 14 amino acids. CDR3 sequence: CASSEGTGGNEQFF. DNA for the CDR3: TGTGCCAGCAGTGAGGGGACAGGGGGCAATGAGCAGTTCTTC.

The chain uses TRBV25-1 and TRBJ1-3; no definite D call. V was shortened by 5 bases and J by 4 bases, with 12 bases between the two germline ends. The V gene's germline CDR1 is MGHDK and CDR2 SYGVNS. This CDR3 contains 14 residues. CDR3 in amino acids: CASSLPGGGNTIYF. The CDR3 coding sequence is TGTGCCAGCAGTCTCCCGGGAGGAGGAAACACCATATATTTT. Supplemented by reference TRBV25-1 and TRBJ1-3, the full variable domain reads EADIYQTPRYLVIGTGKKITLECSQTMGHDKMYWYQQDPGMELHLIHYSYGVNSTEKGDLSSESTVSRIRTEHFPLTLESARPSHTSQYLCASSLPGGGNTIYFGEGSWLTVV.

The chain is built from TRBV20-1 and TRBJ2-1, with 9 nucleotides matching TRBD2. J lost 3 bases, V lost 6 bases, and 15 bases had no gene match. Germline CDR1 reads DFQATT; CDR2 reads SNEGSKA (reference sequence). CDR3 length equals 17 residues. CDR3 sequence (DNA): TGCAGTGCAGACGAGGGTAATAGCGGGAGAAGCTACAATGAGCAGTTCTTC. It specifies CSADEGNSGRSYNEQFF.

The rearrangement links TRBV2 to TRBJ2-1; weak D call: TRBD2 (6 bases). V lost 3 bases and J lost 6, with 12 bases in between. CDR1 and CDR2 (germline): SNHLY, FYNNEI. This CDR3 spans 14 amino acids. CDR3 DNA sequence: TGTGCCAGCAGTGACCCCGGGAGTGCCAATGAGCAGTTCTTC. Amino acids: CASSDPGSANEQFF.

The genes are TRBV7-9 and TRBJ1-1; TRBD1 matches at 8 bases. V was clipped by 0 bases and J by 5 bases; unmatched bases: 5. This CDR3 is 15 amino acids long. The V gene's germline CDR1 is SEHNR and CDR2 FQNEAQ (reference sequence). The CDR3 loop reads CASSLAGQGETEAFF. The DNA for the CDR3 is TGTGCCAGCAGCTTAGCAGGACAGGGTGAAACTGAAGCTTTCTTT.

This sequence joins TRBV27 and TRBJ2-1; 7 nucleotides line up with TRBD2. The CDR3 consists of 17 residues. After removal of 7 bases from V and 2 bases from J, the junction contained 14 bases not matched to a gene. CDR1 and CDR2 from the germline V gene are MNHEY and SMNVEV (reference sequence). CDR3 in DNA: TGTGCCAGCATGCCGACGGATAGCGGGCCAGCCTACAATGAGCAGTTCTTC. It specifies CASMPTDSGPAYNEQFF.

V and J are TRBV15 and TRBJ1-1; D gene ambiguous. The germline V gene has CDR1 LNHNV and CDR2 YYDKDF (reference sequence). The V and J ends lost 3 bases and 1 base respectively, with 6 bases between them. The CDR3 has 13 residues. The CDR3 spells CATSSEGNTEAFF. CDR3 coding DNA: TGTGCCACCAGCAGCGAAGGGAACACTGAAGCTTTCTTT.

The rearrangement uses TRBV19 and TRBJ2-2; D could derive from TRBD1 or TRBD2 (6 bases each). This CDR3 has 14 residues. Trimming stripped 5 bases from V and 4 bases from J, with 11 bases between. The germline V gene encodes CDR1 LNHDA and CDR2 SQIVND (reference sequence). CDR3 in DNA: TGTGCCAGTAGTGCGGGACACCTCACCGGGGAGCTGTTTTTT. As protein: CASSAGHLTGELFF.